The 15 T cell receptor beta chains below were found in one sample sequenced in a study of response to subunit inactivated influenza vaccine. TCRdb redid the calling of the RT-PCR reads with MiXCR, one entry per CDR3 protein. The profile shows 710,000 or so distinct CDR3 sequences, around a sixth of them singletons. Here the sequenced sample was PBMCs from blood, taken 12 days after vaccination. The receptors here all came from a man aged 45-60 years who received an inactivated influenza vaccine.

This clonotype was detected ten times or more. The chain is built from TRBV6-5 and TRBJ2-3; D not resolved. Germline-derived CDR1 and CDR2 are MNHEY and SVGAGI. The CDR3 is 14 amino acids. Trimming removed 2 bases at V and 2 bases at J, with 8 bases between. The CDR3 is CASSYNPVTDTQYF. CDR3 in DNA: TGTGCCAGCAGTTACAATCCGGTCACAGATACGCAGTATTTT.

V and J are TRBV3-1 and TRBJ1-1; unclear D gene. This CDR3 spans 15 amino acids. CDR1 is LGHDT and CDR2 is YNNKEL in the germline V gene (reference sequence). Trimming left V 1 base short and J 4 bases short, with 13 bases between. CDR3 bases: TGTGCCAGCAGCCAAGGCGGGGTCATGGGCACTGAAGCTTTCTTT. As protein: CASSQGGVMGTEAFF.

There are a few counts of this clonotype. V is TRBV12-3 or TRBV12-4 and J is TRBJ2-5, with D perhaps matching TRBD1 (5 bases). Trimming took off 6 bases at V and 3 bases at J, with 5 bases between the two ends. This CDR3 region has 11 residues. CDR3 region: CASSREETQYF. In DNA form, the CDR3 reads TGTGCCAGCAGCAGGGAAGAGACCCAGTACTTC.

This clonotype was found a few times. Sequence at one end of the junction differs from germline and may be a read error. The genes are TRBV28 and TRBJ2-7; possibly TRBD1 for D (5 bases). The CDR3 sequence is 14 residues long. CDR1 is MDHEN, CDR2 SYDVKM, per germline. Here the CDR3 reads CASSPPNLSGACLF. In DNA form, the CDR3 reads TGTGCCAGCAGTCCCCCCAATCTGTCTGGGGCCTGCCTCTTC.

The chain employs TRBV29-1 and TRBJ2-7; D perhaps matches TRBD2 (7 bases). V was cut by 6 bases and J by 5 bases, with 20 bases left in between. This CDR3 is 14 amino acids long. Germline assignment: CDR1 SQVTM and CDR2 ANQGSEA. The DNA for the CDR3 is TGCAGCGTAGGGTACGGGGGGCATAAGGACGAGCAGTACTTC. Its translation: CSVGYGGHKDEQYF.

The gene calls are TRBV11-2 and TRBJ2-2, with 15 bases lining up with TRBD2. Looked up from germline, CDR1 is SGHAT and CDR2 is FQNNGV. V lost 1 base, J lost 5 bases, and 8 bases stayed unmatched. The CDR3 is made up of 19 amino acids. CDR3 bases: TGTGCCAGCAGCTTAGTATCGGGACTAGCGGGAGGTCGAACCGGGGAGCTGTTTTTT. This codes for CASSLVSGLAGGRTGELFF.

This chain links TRBV5-5 with TRBJ2-3, with a possible D match to TRBD2 (6 bases). V was shortened by 4 bases and J by 1 base, with 13 bases between the two germline ends. This CDR3 is 15 amino acids long. The germline V gene has CDR1 SGHKS and CDR2 YYEKEE (reference sequence). CDR3 bases: TGTGCCAGCAGCCAATATAGCGGACGCACAGATACGCAGTATTTT. Translation: CASSQYSGRTDTQYF.

The chain carries TRBV4-2 and TRBJ1-1, with D unresolved. This CDR3 spans 16 amino acids. Germline lookup yields CDR1 LGHNA and CDR2 YNFKEQ. V was clipped by 0 bases and J by 3 bases, with 14 bases between them. The CDR3 region is CASSQDLYDVYTEAFF. The DNA of the CDR3 is TGTGCCAGCAGCCAAGATCTATACGATGTTTACACTGAAGCTTTCTTT.

This sequence joins TRBV9 and TRBJ1-4; 9 bases agree with TRBD1. Germline-derived CDR1 and CDR2 are SGDLS and YYNGEE. The CDR3 has 14 amino acids. With 8 bases clipped from V and 8 bases from J, the junction kept 10 bases outside the gene matches. CDR3 nucleotide sequence: TGTGCCAGTAGCCCGGACAGGGGAGGCGAAAAACTGTTTTTT. It codes for CASSPDRGGEKLFF. Full variable domain (rest looked up from reference TRBV9 and TRBJ1-4): DSGVTQTPKHLITATGQRVTLRCSPRSGDLSVYWYQQSLDQGLQFLIQYYNGEERAKGNILERFSAQQFPDLHSELNLSSLELGDSALYFCASSPDRGGEKLFFGSGTQLSVL.

The rearrangement joins TRBV5-1 to TRBJ2-3, with D perhaps TRBD1 or TRBD2 (6 bases each). Germline CDR1 reads SGHRS; CDR2 reads YFSETQ. The CDR3 consists of 18 residues. The V gene lost 0 bases and the J gene lost 9 bases, with 26 bases spanning the gap. CDR3 DNA: TGCGCCAGCAGCTTGGCCGGAAAGGGGCAGGGGACTGACGGAACGCAGTATTTT. Translation: CASSLAGKGQGTDGTQYF.

In this sample, this clonotype turned up a few times. The chain couples TRBV6-2 or TRBV6-3 to TRBJ2-6, with 9 nucleotides matching TRBD1. CDR3 length: 20 amino acids. Looked up from germline, CDR1 is MNHEY and CDR2 is SVGEGT. The V gene end was trimmed by 0 bases and the J gene end by 0 bases; junction bases not matched to a gene: 9. The CDR3 spells CASSYSWTGASRSGANVLTF. CDR3 bases: TGTGCCAGCAGTTACTCGTGGACAGGGGCCTCCCGCTCTGGGGCCAACGTCCTGACTTTC.

V gene TRBV13 combines with J gene TRBJ2-3; 7 bases map to TRBD2. J lost 2 bases, V lost 5 bases, and 7 bases had no gene match. This CDR3 is 15 amino acids long. CDR1 is PRHDT and CDR2 is FYEKMQ in the germline V gene (reference sequence). CDR3 sequence (DNA): TGTGCCAGCAGCCCGGCGCTAGCGGTCACAGATACGCAGTATTTT. Its translation: CASSPALAVTDTQYF.

J is TRBJ1-5 and V is TRBV27, with TRBD1 matching over 8 bases. The CDR3 length is 13 residues. Germline V gives CDR1 MNHEY, CDR2 SMNVEV (reference sequence). The V and J ends lost 8 bases and 9 bases, in that order; junction bases with no gene match: 9. CDR3 sequence: CASSQRQGRPQHF. The CDR3 DNA is TGTGCCAGCTCTCAAAGACAGGGGAGGCCCCAGCATTTT.

The chain links TRBV6-2 or TRBV6-3 to TRBJ1-2; tentatively, D is TRBD1 (6 bases). There are 16 residues in the CDR3. V was cut by 2 bases and J by 5 bases, with 18 bases left in between. The V gene's germline CDR1 is MNHEY and CDR2 SVGEGT. The CDR3 DNA sequence: TGTGCCAGCAGTTACATTCCACGGAGGGGGTATTATGGCTACACCTTC. This codes for CASSYIPRRGYYGYTF.

This clonotype was recorded only once. The conserved phenylalanine or tryptophan normally closing the CDR3 is absent here, so this likely arose from a read error. The V and J genes are TRBV3-1 and TRBJ1-4; D unclear. V shed 6 bases and J shed 8 bases, with 19 bases lying between them. The CDR3 is made up of 15 amino acids. Germline assignment: CDR1 LGHDT and CDR2 YNNKEL (reference sequence). The CDR3 loop reads CASSFTGNGGEKLFL. CDR3 DNA sequence: TGTGCCAGCAGTTTCACGGGCAATGGTGGCGAAAAACTGTTTCTT.